This T cell receptor beta chain was identified in a study of identical twins listed by TCRdb under 2016. The study in broad terms: To test whether fetal clonotypes persist, this study deep-sequenced TCR alpha and beta repertoires from monozygotic twins, from unrelated adults of various ages, and from cord blood. To rule out contamination, the twin experiments were replicated at different times with different library preparation protocols. What the study reported, not specific to this receptor: Invariant T cells such as MAIT and iNKT could partly confound zero-insertion analyses, though diverse VJ usage argued against this for most clonotypes. Because the same donors could not be followed over many years, the conclusions depended on cross-sectional statistical analysis. Fewer insertions were carried by abundant cord blood beta clonotypes; a weaker similar trend was observed in young adult naive repertoires, while no such trend was observed in memory repertoires. A weaker excess of twin sharing was found in beta out-of-frame sequences because the signal-to-noise ratio was lowered by fewer shared sequences. Recombination models systematically underestimated out-of-frame TCR alpha sharing in monozygotic twins but agreed with sharing between unrelated individuals. Compared with coincidental sharing between unrelated individuals, an excess of low generation-probability sequences was observed among out-of-frame TCR alpha sequences shared between twins.

Library preparation was by 5' RACE. The data were produced on an Illumina HiSeq 2000. Template switching added a universal primer binding site, and the final cDNA carried a unique molecular identifier that allowed TCR cDNA molecules to be counted accurately. First-strand cDNA for TCR alpha and beta chains was synthesized from specific primers in the conserved constant-segment region. Each cDNA library was double barcoded, with a SMART-Mk sample barcode plus Illumina barcodes, to control for contamination. TruSeq adapter sequences and Illumina sample barcodes were added in two successive PCR steps. TCR alpha and beta cDNA libraries were sequenced on the Illumina HiSeq platform with custom primers. As for how the authors treated the data: Raw reads were processed with MiGEC to extract unique molecular identifiers, and MiXCR was used to determine CDR3 positions. For each individual, recombination models were inferred using an EM algorithm with the repgenHMM and IGoR tools. Shared clonotypes were analyzed with the tcR package in R, and sharing was normalized by the product of cloneset sizes. To study raw recombination free of thymic and clonal selection effects, out-of-frame nonproductive sequences were analyzed. TCRdb itself trimmed the public reads at Q25 with fastp, ran MiXCR and retained productive beta chains. Rows with a matching CDR3 protein are joined into one entry that keeps the most common DNA and genes. What appears here as the V and J calls and clone size reflects TCRdb's work, not the paper's. Across this sample there are 350,000 to 450,000 distinct CDR3 sequences, with less than 20% seen only once. The ten largest clones take up 12% of the sample.

The CDR3 has 14 amino acids, counting the end cysteine and phenylalanine. Only CDR3 DNA remains: 42 bases, in frame from the first base. CDR1 and CDR2 are read off the germline V gene as MNHEY and SVGAGI. Cut back by 0 bases and 5 bases, the V and J ends lie 10 bases apart. Only healthy Caucasian donors were included. Three unrelated non-twin adults were additionally sequenced: a male aged 18 to 29, a male aged 50 to 59 and a female aged 50 to 59. Using Miltenyi CD45RO+ enrichment and human naive T-cell isolation kits, memory (CD45RO+) and naive T cells were isolated from PBMC. With respect to this clonotype: No antigen is known for it. No per-base quality is available; no much larger clone lies one base away.

The V and J segments used are TRBV6-5 and TRBJ1-2, with the D gene uncertain. The sequencing sample was made of naive T cells sorted from blood. This specimen's cell subset or site label, per the study, means: cells isolated with a human naive T-cell isolation kit. The source of this sequence is a man aged 50 or older in good health. This receptor carries the CDR3 CASSYSGSFYGYTF. The DNA sequence is TGTGCCAGCAGTTACTCAGGCAGCTTTTATGGCTACACCTTC.